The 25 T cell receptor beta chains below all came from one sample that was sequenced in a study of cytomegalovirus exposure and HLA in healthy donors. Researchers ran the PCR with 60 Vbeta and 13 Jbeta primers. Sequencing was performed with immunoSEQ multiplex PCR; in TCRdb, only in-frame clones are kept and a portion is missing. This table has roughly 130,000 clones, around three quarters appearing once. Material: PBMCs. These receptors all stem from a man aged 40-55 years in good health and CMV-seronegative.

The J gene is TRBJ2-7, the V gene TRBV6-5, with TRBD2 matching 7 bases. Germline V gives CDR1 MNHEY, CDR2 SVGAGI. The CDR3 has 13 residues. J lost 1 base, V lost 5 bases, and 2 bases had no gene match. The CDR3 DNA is TGTGCCAGCAGTGGGGGGGGGTCCTACGAGCAGTACTTC. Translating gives CASSGGGSYEQYF.

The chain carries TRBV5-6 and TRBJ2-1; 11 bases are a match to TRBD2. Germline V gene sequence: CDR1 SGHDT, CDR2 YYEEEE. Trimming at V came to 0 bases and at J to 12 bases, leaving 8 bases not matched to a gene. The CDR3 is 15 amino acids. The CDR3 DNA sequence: TGTGCCAGCAGCTTGGTATCTAGCGGGAGGAGGGTGCAGTTCTTC. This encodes CASSLVSSGRRVQFF.

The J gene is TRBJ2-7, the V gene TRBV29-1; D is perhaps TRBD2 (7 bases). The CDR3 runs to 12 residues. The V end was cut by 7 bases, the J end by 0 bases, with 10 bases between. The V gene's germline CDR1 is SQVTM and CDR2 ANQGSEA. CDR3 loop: CSGGGPSYEQYF. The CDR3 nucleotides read TGCAGCGGGGGGGGGCCCTCCTACGAGCAGTACTTC.

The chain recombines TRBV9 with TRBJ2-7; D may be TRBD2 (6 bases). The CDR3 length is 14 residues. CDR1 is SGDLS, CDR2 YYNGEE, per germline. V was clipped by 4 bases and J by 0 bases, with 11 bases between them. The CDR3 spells CASSRTTASYEQYF. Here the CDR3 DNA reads TGTGCCAGCAGCCGGACTACCGCCTCCTACGAGCAGTACTTC. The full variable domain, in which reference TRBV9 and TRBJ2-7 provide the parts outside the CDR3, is DSGVTQTPKHLITATGQRVTLRCSPRSGDLSVYWYQQSLDQGLQFLIQYYNGEERAKGNILERFSAQQFPDLHSELNLSSLELGDSALYFCASSRTTASYEQYFGPGTRLTVT.

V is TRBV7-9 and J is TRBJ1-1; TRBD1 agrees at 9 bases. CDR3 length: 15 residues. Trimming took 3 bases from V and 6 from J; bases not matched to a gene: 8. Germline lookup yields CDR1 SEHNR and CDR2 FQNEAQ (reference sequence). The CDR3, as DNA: TGTGCCAGCAGCTTCAGGGACAGGGAATTTCCTGAAGCTTTCTTT. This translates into CASSFRDREFPEAFF.

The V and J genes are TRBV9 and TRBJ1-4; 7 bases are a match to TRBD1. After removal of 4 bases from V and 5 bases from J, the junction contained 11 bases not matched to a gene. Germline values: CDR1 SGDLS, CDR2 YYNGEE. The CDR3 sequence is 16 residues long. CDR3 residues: CASSLGQFYLNEKLFF. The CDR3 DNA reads TGTGCCAGCAGCCTGGGACAGTTTTACCTCAATGAAAAACTGTTTTTT. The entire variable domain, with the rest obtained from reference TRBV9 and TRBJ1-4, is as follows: DSGVTQTPKHLITATGQRVTLRCSPRSGDLSVYWYQQSLDQGLQFLIQYYNGEERAKGNILERFSAQQFPDLHSELNLSSLELGDSALYFCASSLGQFYLNEKLFFGSGTQLSVL.

The DNA of the CDR3 is TGTGCCAGCAGTTACCCTTACAGTGCAACTAATGAAAAACTGTTTTTT. Its protein product is CASSYPYSATNEKLFF. The chain combines TRBV6-6 with TRBJ1-4; D remains unclear. V lost 2 bases to trimming and J lost 0 bases, with 10 bases between them. The CDR3 covers 16 residues. CDR1 is MNHNY, CDR2 SVGAGI, per germline (reference sequence).

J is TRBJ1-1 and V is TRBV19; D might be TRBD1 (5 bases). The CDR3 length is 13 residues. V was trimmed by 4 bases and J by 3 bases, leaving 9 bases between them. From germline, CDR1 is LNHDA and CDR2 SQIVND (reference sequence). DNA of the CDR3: TGTGCCAGTAGTAATCAAGGGGACACTGAAGCTTTCTTT. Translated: CASSNQGDTEAFF.

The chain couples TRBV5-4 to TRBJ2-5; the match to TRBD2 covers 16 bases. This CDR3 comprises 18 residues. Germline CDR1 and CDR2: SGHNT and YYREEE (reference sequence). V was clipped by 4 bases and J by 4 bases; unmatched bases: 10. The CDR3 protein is CASSPGTSGGAGPETQYF. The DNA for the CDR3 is TGTGCCAGCAGCCCCGGGACTAGCGGGGGGGCCGGTCCAGAGACCCAGTACTTC.

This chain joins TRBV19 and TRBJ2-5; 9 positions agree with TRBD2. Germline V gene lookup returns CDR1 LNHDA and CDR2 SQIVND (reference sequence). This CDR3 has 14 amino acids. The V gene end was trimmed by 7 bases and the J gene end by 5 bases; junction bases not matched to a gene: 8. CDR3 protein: CASNRGGGLETQYF. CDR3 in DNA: TGTGCCAGTAATCGCGGGGGGGGCCTGGAGACCCAGTACTTC.

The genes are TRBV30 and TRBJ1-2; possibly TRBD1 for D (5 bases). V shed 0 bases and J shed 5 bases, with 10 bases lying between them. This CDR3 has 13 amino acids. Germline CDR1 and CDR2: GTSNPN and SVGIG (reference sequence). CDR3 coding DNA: TGTGCCTGGAGTGTAGGGGCAGGATATGGCTACACCTTC. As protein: CAWSVGAGYGYTF.

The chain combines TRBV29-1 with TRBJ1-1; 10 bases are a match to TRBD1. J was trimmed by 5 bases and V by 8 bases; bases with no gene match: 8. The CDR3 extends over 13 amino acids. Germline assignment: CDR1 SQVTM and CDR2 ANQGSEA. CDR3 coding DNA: TGCAGCACTGGGACAGGGGCGGGTACTGAAGCTTTCTTT. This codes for CSTGTGAGTEAFF.

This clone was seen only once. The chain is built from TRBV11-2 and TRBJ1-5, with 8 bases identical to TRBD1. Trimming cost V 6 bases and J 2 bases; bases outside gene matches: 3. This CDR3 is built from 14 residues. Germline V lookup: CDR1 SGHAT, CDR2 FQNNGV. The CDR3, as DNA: TGTGCCAGCAGACAGACAGGGGGCAATCAGCCCCAGCATTTT. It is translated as CASRQTGGNQPQHF.

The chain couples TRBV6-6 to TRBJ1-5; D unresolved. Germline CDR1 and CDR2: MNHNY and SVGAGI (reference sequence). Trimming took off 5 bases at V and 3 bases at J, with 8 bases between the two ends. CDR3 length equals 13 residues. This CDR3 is CASSGSLNQPQHF. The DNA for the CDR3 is TGTGCCAGCAGTGGGAGCCTCAATCAGCCCCAGCATTTT.

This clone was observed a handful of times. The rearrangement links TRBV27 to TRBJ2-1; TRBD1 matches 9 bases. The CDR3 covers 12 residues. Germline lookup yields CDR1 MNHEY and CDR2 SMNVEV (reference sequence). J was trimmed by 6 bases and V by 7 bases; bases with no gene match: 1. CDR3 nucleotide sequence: TGTGCCAGCAAGGACAGGGGCAATGAGCAGTTCTTC. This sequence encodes CASKDRGNEQFF.

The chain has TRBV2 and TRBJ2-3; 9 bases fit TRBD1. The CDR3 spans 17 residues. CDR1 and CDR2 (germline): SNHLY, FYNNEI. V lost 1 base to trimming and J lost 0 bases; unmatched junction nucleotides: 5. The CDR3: CASSEVTGGSSTDTQYF. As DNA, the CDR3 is TGTGCCAGCAGTGAAGTCACAGGGGGCTCTAGCACAGATACGCAGTATTTT.

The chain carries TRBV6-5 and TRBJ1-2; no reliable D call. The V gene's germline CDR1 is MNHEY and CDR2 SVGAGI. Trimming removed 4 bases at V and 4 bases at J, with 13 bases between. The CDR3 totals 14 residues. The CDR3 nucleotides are TGTGCCAGCAGTTTTGGAGCCCTTGGCTATGGCTACACCTTC. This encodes CASSFGALGYGYTF.

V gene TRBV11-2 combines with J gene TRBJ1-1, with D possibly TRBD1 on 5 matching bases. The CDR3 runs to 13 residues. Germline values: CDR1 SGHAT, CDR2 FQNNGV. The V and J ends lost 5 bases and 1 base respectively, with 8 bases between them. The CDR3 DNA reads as TGTGCCAGCAGCCCAAGGGGGAACACTGAAGCTTTCTTT. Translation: CASSPRGNTEAFF.

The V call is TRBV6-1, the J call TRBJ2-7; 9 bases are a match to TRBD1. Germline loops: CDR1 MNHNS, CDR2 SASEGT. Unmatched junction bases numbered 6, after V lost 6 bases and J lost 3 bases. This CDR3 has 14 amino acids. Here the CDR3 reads CASRKDRGFYEQYF. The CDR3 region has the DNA TGTGCCAGCAGGAAGGACAGGGGTTTCTACGAGCAGTACTTC.

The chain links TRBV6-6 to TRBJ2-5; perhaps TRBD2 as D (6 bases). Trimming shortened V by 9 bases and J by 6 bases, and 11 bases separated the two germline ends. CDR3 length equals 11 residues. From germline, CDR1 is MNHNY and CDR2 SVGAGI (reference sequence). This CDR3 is CARRGRQTQYF. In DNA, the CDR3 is TGTGCCAGACGGGGGAGGCAGACCCAGTACTTC.

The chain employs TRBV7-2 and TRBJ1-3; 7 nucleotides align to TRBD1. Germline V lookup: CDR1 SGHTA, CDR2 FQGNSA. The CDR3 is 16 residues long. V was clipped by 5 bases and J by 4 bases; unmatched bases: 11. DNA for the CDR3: TGTGCCAGCAGCGCGCAACCAGGGGGACGGGGAAACACCATATATTTT. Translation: CASSAQPGGRGNTIYF.

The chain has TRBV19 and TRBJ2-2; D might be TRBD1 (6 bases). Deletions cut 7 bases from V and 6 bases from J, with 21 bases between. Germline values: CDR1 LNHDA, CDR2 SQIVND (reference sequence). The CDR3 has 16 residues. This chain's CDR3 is CASTTTPGAGAGELFF. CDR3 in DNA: TGTGCCAGTACCACGACCCCAGGGGCAGGGGCCGGGGAGCTGTTTTTT.

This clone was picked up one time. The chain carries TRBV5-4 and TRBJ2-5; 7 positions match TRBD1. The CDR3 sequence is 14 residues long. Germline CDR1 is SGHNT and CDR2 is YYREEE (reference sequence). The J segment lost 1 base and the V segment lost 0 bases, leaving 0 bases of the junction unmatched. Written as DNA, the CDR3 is TGTGCCAGCAGCTTGGCAGGGGGCCAAGAGACCCAGTACTTC. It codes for CASSLAGGQETQYF. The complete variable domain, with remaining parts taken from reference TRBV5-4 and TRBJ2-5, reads ETGVTQSPTHLIKTRGQQVTLRCSSQSGHNTVSWYQQALGQGPQFIFQYYREEENGRGNFPPRFSGLQFPNYSSELNVNALELDDSALYLCASSLAGGQETQYFGPGTRLLVL.

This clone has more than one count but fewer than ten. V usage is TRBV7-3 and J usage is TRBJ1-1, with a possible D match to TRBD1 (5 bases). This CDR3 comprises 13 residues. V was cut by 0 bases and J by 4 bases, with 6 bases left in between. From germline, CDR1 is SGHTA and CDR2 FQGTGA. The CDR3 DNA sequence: TGTGCCAGCAGCTTAACCCAGGGCACTGAAGCTTTCTTT. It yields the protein CASSLTQGTEAFF.

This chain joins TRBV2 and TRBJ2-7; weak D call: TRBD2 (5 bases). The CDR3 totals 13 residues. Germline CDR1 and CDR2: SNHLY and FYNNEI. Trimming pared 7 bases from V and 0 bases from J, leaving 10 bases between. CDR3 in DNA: TGTGCCAGCATGTCGGGAACCTCCTACGAGCAGTACTTC. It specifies CASMSGTSYEQYF.